This record concerns one TCR beta chain sequence. This sample stems from a study of technical replicates of blood from a few donors. Profiled with immunoSEQ multiplex PCR; TCRdb holds only in-frame clones, not every one. The sample holds 60,000 to 80,000 clones; just over 90% are singletons and the top ten take over 4%. Sequenced sample: PBMCs. The receptor was derived from a human donor in good health. Some clones in this sample may be carry-over from other donors' samples.

As DNA, the CDR3 is TGTGCCAGTGACAGGGAAGGGAATTCACCCCTCCACTTT. Its protein is CASDREGNSPLHF. The J gene is TRBJ1-6, the V gene TRBV30; 7 nucleotides agree with TRBD1. Per the germline V gene, CDR1 is GTSNPN and CDR2 is SVGIG (reference sequence). Trimming removed 8 bases from V and 7 bases from J; junction bases left unmatched: 8. CDR3 length: 13 residues.